This paragraph covers one TCR beta chain sequence. Seattle's cohort entered during active infection and was followed longitudinally. Data came from immunoSEQ multiplex PCR; TCRdb stores just in-frame clones and leaves some out. The sample holds roughly 190,000 clones, 75% to 85% seen once. The CDR3 runs to 13 residues. Trimming took 0 bases from V and 8 from J, leaving 10 bases between them. CDR1 is SEHNR and CDR2 is FQNEAQ in the germline V gene (reference sequence). The data derive from a study of blood T cell repertoires in COVID-19. Study at large: Acute and convalescent COVID-19 specimens originated in the United States, Italy and Spain. PBMCs, B-cell-depleted T cells, or T cells were the source of the cDNA or gDNA that made up the material.

V gene TRBV7-9 combines with J gene TRBJ1-2; unclear D gene. The source material was peripheral blood. The sequence was obtained from a woman between 40 and 55 years old with COVID-19, enrolled during active disease. The CDR3 here is CASSLADTPGYTF. In DNA, the CDR3 is TGTGCCAGCAGCTTAGCCGATACTCCCGGCTACACCTTC.